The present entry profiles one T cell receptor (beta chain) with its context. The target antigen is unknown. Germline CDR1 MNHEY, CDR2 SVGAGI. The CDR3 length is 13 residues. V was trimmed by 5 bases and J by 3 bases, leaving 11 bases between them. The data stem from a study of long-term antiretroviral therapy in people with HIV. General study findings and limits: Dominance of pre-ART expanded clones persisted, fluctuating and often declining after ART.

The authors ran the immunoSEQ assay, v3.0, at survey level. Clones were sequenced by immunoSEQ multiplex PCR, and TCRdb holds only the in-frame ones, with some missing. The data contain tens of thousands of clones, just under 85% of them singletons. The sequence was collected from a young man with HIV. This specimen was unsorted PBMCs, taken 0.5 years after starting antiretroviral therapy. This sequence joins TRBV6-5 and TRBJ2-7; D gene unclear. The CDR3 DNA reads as TGTGCCAGCAGTACCCCCTCGGGCTACGAGCAGTACTTC. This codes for CASSTPSGYEQYF.